Listed below are T cell receptor beta chains from one sample, sequenced in a study of T cell responses to AZD1222 COVID-19 vaccine. Clones were read by immunoSEQ multiplex PCR, and TCRdb kept only the in-frame ones, dropping some. The profile shows some 160,000 clones, about nine tenths of them singletons. The specimen comprised peripheral blood, sampled on day 0 of AZD1222 vaccination. Source of these receptors: an adult in good health. Each CDR3 is given with its conserved first and last residue. The D gene is left open where the match is weak. Only some rows state a clone size, as once, few, many or a class for expanded clones.

v_gene,d_gene,j_gene,abundance,CDR3nt,CDR3aa
TRBV7-2,TRBD1,TRBJ2-7,-,TGTGCCAGCAGCACCCGACAGGGGAAGATCGAGCAGTACTTC,CASSTRQGKIEQYF
TRBV3-1/TRBV3-2,-,TRBJ1-2,-,TGTGCCAGCAGCCAAGCGGGTGGCTACACCTTC,CASSQAGGYTF
TRBV18,TRBD1,TRBJ1-5,once,TGTGCCAGCTCGAAGGGACAGGGCGTAACGGGCAATCAGCCCCAGCATTTT,CASSKGQGVTGNQPQHF
TRBV7-3,-,TRBJ1-6,-,TGTGCCAGCAGCTTCCGGCCCAAGGATAATTCACCCCTCCACTTT,CASSFRPKDNSPLHF
TRBV4-2,-,TRBJ2-7,-,TGTGCCAGCAGCCCCACCAGGCCCTACGAGCAGTACTTC,CASSPTRPYEQYF
TRBV7-8,-,TRBJ1-5,-,TGTGCCAGCAGCGGGAGCAATCAGCCCCAGCATTTT,CASSGSNQPQHF
TRBV6-2/TRBV6-3,-,TRBJ1-1,-,TGTGCCAGCAGTTCGCCACGAGGGACTGAAGCTTTCTTT,CASSSPRGTEAFF
TRBV5-4,TRBD1,TRBJ1-4,-,TGTGCCAGCAGCGTTCAGGGGGCTAGTGAAAAACTGTTTTTT,CASSVQGASEKLFF
TRBV5-6,TRBD1,TRBJ1-1,once,TGTGCCAGCAGCTCACGGACAGGGGCGGGTAACACTGAAGCTTTCTTT,CASSSRTGAGNTEAFF
TRBV2,TRBD2,TRBJ2-7,-,TGTGCCAGCATCCCGGGACTAGCGTTCTACGAGCAGTACTTC,CASIPGLAFYEQYF
TRBV6-6,TRBD1,TRBJ2-1,-,TGTGCCAGCAGTCTTTGGACAGGGGGGAATGAGCAGTTCTTC,CASSLWTGGNEQFF
TRBV27,-,TRBJ1-2,-,TGTGCCAGCAGTGCAAGGGGCTATGGCTACACCTTC,CASSARGYGYTF
TRBV7-2,-,TRBJ2-7,-,TGTGCCAGCAGCTTGGGGAGTCCCCCCTACGAGCAGTACTTC,CASSLGSPPYEQYF
TRBV6-2/TRBV6-3,-,TRBJ2-1,few,TGTGCCAGCAGTTACCGCCGACTAGCAGGGGCAATCCCGGGTGAGCAGTTCTTC,CASSYRRLAGAIPGEQFF
TRBV18,TRBD1,TRBJ1-1,-,TGTGCCAGCTCACCACAGGGGGCAGACACTGAAGCTTTCTTT,CASSPQGADTEAFF
TRBV18,-,TRBJ2-5,-,TGTGCCAGCTCACGGGGCACCCAAGAGACCCAGTACTTC,CASSRGTQETQYF
TRBV7-2,-,TRBJ1-1,-,TGTGCCAGCAGCTTAGGAGGACCCGGGACAATTCCCACTGAAGCTTTCTTT,CASSLGGPGTIPTEAFF
TRBV19,-,TRBJ2-5,-,TGTGCCAGTAGTATAGCGTGGGTGGGCGTAGAGACCCAGTACTTC,CASSIAWVGVETQYF
TRBV9,TRBD1,TRBJ1-2,few,TGTGCCAGCAGCGCGGGACAGGGAACCTATGGCTACACCTTC,CASSAGQGTYGYTF
TRBV6-5,-,TRBJ2-7,-,TGTGCCAGCAGTTACTTGGGTCAGCACGAGCAGTACTTC,CASSYLGQHEQYF
TRBV7-2,-,TRBJ1-3,-,TGTGCCAGCATCCCCAATTCTGGAAACACCATATATTTT,CASIPNSGNTIYF
TRBV2,TRBD2,TRBJ2-7,-,TGTGCCAGCAGTCCCGGACTAGCGGGGGCCTACGAGCAGTACTTC,CASSPGLAGAYEQYF
TRBV5-4,TRBD1,TRBJ2-7,-,TGTGCCACCCGGACAGGGTTGGGCTACGAGCAGTACTTC,CATRTGLGYEQYF
TRBV30,TRBD1,TRBJ1-2,-,TGTGCCTGGAGTCGGACAAGGCGGGACAGGGGAATAGAAGACTATGGCTACACCTTC,CAWSRTRRDRGIEDYGYTF
TRBV11-3,-,TRBJ2-3,-,TGTGCCAGCAGCTCCCGAGGCCCAGATACGCAGTATTTT,CASSSRGPDTQYF
TRBV5-4,-,TRBJ2-3,-,TGTGCCAGCAGCACCTCCCCTTTAGAAGTTTATACGCAGTATTTT,CASSTSPLEVYTQYF
TRBV5-1,TRBD1,TRBJ1-2,-,TGCGCCAGCAGCGAGACAGGGTCGCAAGGCTACACCTTC,CASSETGSQGYTF
TRBV12-3/TRBV12-4,-,TRBJ2-7,once,TGTGCCAGCAGTAAAGGGGGTTTCTACGAGCAGTACTTC,CASSKGGFYEQYF
TRBV30,-,TRBJ2-3,-,TGTGCCTGGGCAGAGATAATCACAGATACGCAGTATTTT,CAWAEIITDTQYF
TRBV6-2/TRBV6-3,TRBD2,TRBJ2-7,-,TGTGCCAGCAGTTGGTGGACTAGCGGGGGTTCAACGGGAGAGCAGTACTTC,CASSWWTSGGSTGEQYF
TRBV4-2,TRBD1,TRBJ1-5,-,TGTGCCAGCAGCCAATTATCCCAGGGGGTTGGAAGCAATCAGCCCCAGCATTTT,CASSQLSQGVGSNQPQHF
TRBV5-4,TRBD1,TRBJ2-7,-,TGTGCCAGCAGCCCCGGACAGGGGGGATCACGGGAGCAGTACTTC,CASSPGQGGSREQYF